This TCR beta chain was recovered during a study of identical twins. In every case, the donor was a healthy Caucasian. TCRdb used MiXCR to reprocess the 5' RACE reads, holding one entry per CDR3 protein. Of 500,000 to 650,000 distinct CDR3 sequences in the sample, 20% to 25% were seen once. Trimming took off 4 bases at V and 4 bases at J, with 8 bases between the two ends. The CDR3 sequence is 13 residues long. Germline V gives CDR1 LGHDT, CDR2 YNNKEL (reference sequence). Many counts were recorded for this clonotype. The antigen remains unidentified. Findings and limits, study-wide: For out-of-frame alpha sequences shared by twins, low generation probability was in excess. Models underestimated out-of-frame TCR alpha sharing in monozygotic twins. Zero-insertion analyses were open to partial confounding by invariant MAIT and iNKT cells.

Separately, the same data were catalogued under a study of yellow fever vaccine responses in identical twins.

Sequenced material: CD4+ T cells sorted from blood. The rearrangement uses TRBV3-1 and TRBJ2-1; D uncertain. This clonotype was obtained from a young woman in good health. CDR3 sequence (DNA): TGTGCCAGCAGCCCAACCGGGTACAATGAGCAGTTCTTC. This gives the protein CASSPTGYNEQFF.